These 22 T cell receptor beta chains share one sample of origin, sequenced in a study of read filtering for tumor transcriptome and immune sequencing (dated by TCRdb to the early 2020s). Sequencing relied on an Illumina HiSeq 4000. The Immunoverse kit was used to build TCR libraries from 400 ng RNA, with molecular barcoded adaptors covering alpha/delta and beta/gamma chains. TCRdb reprocessed the public reads (quality trimming at Q25 with fastp, clone calling with MiXCR) and kept in-frame beta chains. A single entry per CDR3 protein holds the most common genes and DNA from its merged rows. The sample table shows approximately 6,100 distinct CDR3 sequences, and 20% to 25% are seen once. The top ten hold roughly half of the sample. Sequenced: a population of CD138-negative cells sorted from bone marrow. The intended sense of this specimen's cell subset or site label: bone marrow mononuclear cells depleted of CD138+ plasma/myeloma cells by negative magnetic selection. The receptors here all came from a donor aged 40 or older with multiple myeloma.

In this sample, this clonotype turned up a few times. This chain links TRBV6-5 with TRBJ2-1; tentatively, D is TRBD2 (6 bases). The germline gives CDR1 MNHEY, CDR2 SVGAGI. This CDR3 has 15 amino acids. Trimming took off 2 bases at V and 4 bases at J, with 12 bases between the two ends. The CDR3 here is CASSYDAGPYNEQFF. CDR3 coding DNA: TGTGCCAGCAGTTACGACGCGGGACCTTACAATGAGCAGTTCTTC.

This clonotype appeared many times. The chain's CDR3 is CSARDLWGFGNEQFF. CDR3 coding DNA: TGCAGTGCTAGAGATCTTTGGGGGTTCGGTAATGAGCAGTTCTTC. The chain links TRBV20-1 to TRBJ2-1; D may match TRBD1 or TRBD2 (5 bases each). The CDR3 runs 15 residues. Germline values: CDR1 DFQATT, CDR2 SNEGSKA (reference sequence). Trimming took off 0 bases at V and 7 bases at J, with 16 bases between the two ends.

The table lists this clonotype with many counts. The rearrangement links TRBV6-2 or TRBV6-3 to TRBJ2-7; 7 bases agree with TRBD2. The CDR3 consists of 13 residues. Germline V gene lookup returns CDR1 MNHEY and CDR2 SVGEGT. After removal of 6 bases from V and 3 bases from J, the junction contained 5 bases not matched to a gene. The CDR3 loop is CASSFSGNYEQYF. The CDR3 nucleotides are TGTGCCAGCAGCTTCAGCGGGAACTACGAGCAGTACTTC.

Remarks on this clonotype: A much larger clone differs by one base, so this may be a read error. The chain uses TRBV7-9 and TRBJ1-1; 8 positions agree with TRBD1. CDR1 is SEHNR and CDR2 is FQNEAQ in the germline V gene (reference sequence). The CDR3 is 14 residues long. Losses at the gene ends were 6 bases for V and 6 bases for J; bases not matched to a gene: 9. The CDR3 loop is CASRRDDRGAEAFF. The CDR3 DNA reads as TGTGCCAGCAGACGGGACGACAGGGGAGCTGAAGCTTTCTTT. Looking up the rest from reference TRBV7-9 and TRBJ1-1 gives the full variable domain: DTGVSQNPRHKITKRGQNVTFRCDPISEHNRLYWYRQTLGQGPEFLTYFQNEAQLEKSRLLSDRFSAERPKGSFSTLEIQRTEQGDSAMYLCASRRDDRGAEAFFGQGTRLTVV.

Remarks on this clonotype: A far larger clone is off by one base, so a read error is likely. This chain links TRBV4-2 with TRBJ2-1; D gene unclear. The CDR3 runs to 13 residues. Germline V CDR1 and CDR2: LGHNA, YNFKEQ. Written as DNA, the CDR3 is TGCGCCAGCAGCCAAGATCAGACTCCAGAGCAGTTCTTC. This codes for CASSQDQTPEQFF.

This clonotype has a handful of counts. The chain combines TRBV5-6 with TRBJ2-3; the D gene is possibly TRBD1 (6 bases). CDR1 and CDR2 (germline): SGHDT, YYEEEE. CDR3 size: 16 residues. V lost 3 bases, J lost 4 bases, and 18 bases lay in between. The DNA of the CDR3 is TGTGCCAGCAGCTCCGGACAGTTTGGGTTCGCAGATACGCAGTATTTT. Its protein product is CASSSGQFGFADTQYF.

This clonotype was recorded at least ten times. The chain carries TRBV5-1 and TRBJ2-5, with D perhaps matching TRBD2 (5 bases). The CDR3 runs to 16 residues. Germline CDR1 is SGHRS and CDR2 is YFSETQ. Trimming pared 0 bases from V and 3 bases from J, leaving 15 bases between. This CDR3 is CASSLGVASGEETQYF. The CDR3 bases are TGCGCCAGCAGCTTGGGGGTAGCCTCCGGGGAAGAGACCCAGTACTTC.

Details on this clonotype: A far larger clone is one base from this, pointing to a likely read error. V usage is TRBV5-5 and J usage is TRBJ2-1, with 7 bases aligning to TRBD1. Germline CDR1 and CDR2: SGHKS and YYEKEE (reference sequence). CDR3 size: 15 residues. The CDR3 DNA reads as TGTGCCAGCAGCTTGGTGGTAGGGGGCTACAGTGAGCAGTTCTTC. Residues: CASSLVVGGYSEQFF.

Notes on this clonotype: It is likely a read error: a sequence one base away is far more abundant. The CDR3 end shows no conserved phenylalanine or tryptophan, and so a read error is likely. V gene TRBV5-6 combines with J gene TRBJ2-7, with D perhaps matching TRBD2 (5 bases). Germline V gives CDR1 SGHDT, CDR2 YYEEEE. The CDR3 length is 14 residues. V was cut by 6 bases and J by 0 bases, with 13 bases left in between. The CDR3, as DNA: TGTGCCAGCATCAAAGCGGACCACTCCTACGAGCAGTACCTC. Translated: CASIKADHSYEQYL.

This clonotype was counted a few times. The chain employs TRBV18 and TRBJ2-1, with D unresolved. Germline values: CDR1 KGHSH, CDR2 LQKENI. The CDR3 totals 16 residues. V was shortened by 4 bases and J by 0 bases, with 13 bases between the two germline ends. The DNA of the CDR3 is TGTGCCAGCTCACACTACAGCTTTAGCTCCTACAATGAGCAGTTCTTC. Its translation: CASSHYSFSSYNEQFF.

This clonotype was detected many times. This rearrangement joins TRBV6-5 to TRBJ2-1; D call uncertain. With 0 bases removed from V and 9 bases from J, the gap between germline ends came to 9 bases. The germline CDR1 and CDR2 sequences are MNHEY and SVGAGI. The CDR3 covers 13 residues. CDR3 region: CASSYSGPAEQFF. The CDR3, as DNA: TGTGCCAGCAGTTACTCAGGGCCCGCTGAGCAGTTCTTC.

This clonotype occurred many times. The rearrangement links TRBV19 to TRBJ1-6; a weak D match, TRBD1 (6 bases). V was pared by 3 bases and J by 6 bases, with 18 bases between. Germline assignment: CDR1 LNHDA and CDR2 SQIVND (reference sequence). This CDR3 is 17 amino acids long. This CDR3 reads CASSIGADRMGNSPLHF. CDR3 nucleotides: TGTGCCAGTAGTATCGGCGCCGACAGGATGGGTAATTCACCCCTCCACTTT.

Many counts were recorded for this clonotype. This chain links TRBV3-1 with TRBJ2-3; 11 bases match TRBD1. V shed 3 bases, J shed 5 bases, and the junction held 7 bases outside the gene matches. CDR3 length equals 16 residues. CDR1 and CDR2 (germline): LGHDT, YNNKEL (reference sequence). The CDR3 DNA is TGTGCCAGCAGCCAGAGGACAGGGGGCTTCATAGATACGCAGTATTTT. Its protein is CASSQRTGGFIDTQYF.

This clonotype was recorded many times. The V gene is TRBV19, the J gene TRBJ2-1; 7 positions agree with TRBD2. Trimming took 3 bases from V and 4 from J; bases not matched to a gene: 6. The CDR3 runs to 15 residues. Germline V gene sequence: CDR1 LNHDA, CDR2 SQIVND (reference sequence). The CDR3 loop is CASSISASGYNEQFF. The CDR3 nucleotides are TGTGCCAGTAGTATTAGTGCTAGCGGATACAATGAGCAGTTCTTC.

This clonotype was seen repeatedly, ten times or more. The chain joins TRBV3-1 to TRBJ2-5; D may be TRBD2 (5 bases). Trimming shortened V by 6 bases and J by 5 bases, and 16 bases separated the two germline ends. Germline assignment: CDR1 LGHDT and CDR2 YNNKEL (reference sequence). The length of the CDR3 is 14 residues. CDR3 bases: TGTGCCAGCAGATCCGAGGTGGGCGGGGAGACCCAGTACTTC. Residues: CASRSEVGGETQYF.

In its sample, this clonotype was seen many times. This chain connects TRBV11-2 to TRBJ1-1; D not resolved. V was trimmed by 4 bases and J by 5 bases, leaving 14 bases between them. CDR3 length: 14 amino acids. Germline loops: CDR1 SGHAT, CDR2 FQNNGV. The CDR3 DNA sequence: TGTGCCAGCAGCTCCACCCGGTCTAAGACTGAAGCTTTCTTT. Translation gives CASSSTRSKTEAFF.

Many counts were recorded for this clonotype. The V and J genes are TRBV15 and TRBJ2-3, with D tentatively TRBD2 (6 bases). Per the germline V gene, CDR1 is LNHNV and CDR2 is YYDKDF (reference sequence). This CDR3 has 16 amino acids. Trimming shortened V by 3 bases and J by 1 base, and 14 bases separated the two germline ends. CDR3 DNA sequence: TGTGCCACCAGCAGGAGGGAGGACTCAGGCACAGATACGCAGTATTTT. It codes for CATSRREDSGTDTQYF.

In this sample, this clonotype turned up many times. V is TRBV20-1 and J is TRBJ2-7; 7 bases fit TRBD1. The germline gives CDR1 DFQATT, CDR2 SNEGSKA (reference sequence). Losses at the gene ends were 6 bases for V and 0 bases for J; bases not matched to a gene: 14. CDR3 length: 16 residues. The CDR3, as DNA: TGCAGTGCCTTCGCCCCTGACAGGGTAAACTCCTACGAGCAGTACTTC. It codes for CSAFAPDRVNSYEQYF.

This clonotype showed up many times. The rearrangement uses TRBV29-1 and TRBJ2-3; maybe TRBD2 (6 bases). V dropped 3 bases and J dropped 6 bases, with 13 bases sitting between them. The CDR3 is 13 amino acids. Germline V gene lookup returns CDR1 SQVTM and CDR2 ANQGSEA. The CDR3 loop reads CSVDSAGGDTQYF. The DNA for the CDR3 is TGCAGCGTTGATAGCGCCGGAGGGGATACGCAGTATTTT.

In this sample, this clonotype turned up a few times. V and J are TRBV20-1 and TRBJ2-2; 8 nucleotides agree with TRBD2. J was trimmed by 5 bases and V by 0 bases; bases with no gene match: 2. The CDR3 extends over 14 amino acids. Per the germline V gene, CDR1 is DFQATT and CDR2 is SNEGSKA (reference sequence). CDR3 coding DNA: TGCAGTGCTAGAGAGCGGGAGGTGACCGGGGAGCTGTTTTTT. Translation: CSAREREVTGELFF.

This clonotype occurred many times. J is TRBJ1-5 and V is TRBV2, with 10 bases fitting TRBD1. Germline V CDR1 and CDR2: SNHLY, FYNNEI. The CDR3 contains 15 residues. J lost 1 base, V lost 5 bases, and 2 bases had no gene match. The CDR3 region is CASSQDRGSNQPQHF. The CDR3 DNA is TGTGCCAGCAGTCAGGACAGGGGGAGCAATCAGCCCCAGCATTTT.

Turning to this clonotype: The junction and the germline gene differ at one end; a read error may be behind it. This chain uses TRBV11-1 with TRBJ1-1; the D gene is possibly TRBD1 (5 bases). Germline loops: CDR1 SGHAT, CDR2 FQDESV (reference sequence). The length of the CDR3 is 15 residues. The CDR3 sequence: CAISFDQGWNTEAFF. CDR3 nucleotide sequence: TGTGCCATCAGCTTTGACCAGGGCTGGAACACTGAAGCTTTCTTT.